Listed below are T cell receptor beta chains from one sample, sequenced in a study of T cells after yellow fever vaccination. Using its own MiXCR run on the 5' RACE reads, TCRdb lists one record per CDR3 protein. The sample lists a few hundred thousand distinct CDR3 sequences; around 7% were seen once. The sample consisted of PBMCs, taken more than 35 days after the first yellow fever vaccination. These receptors all come from a man younger than 35 who received the YFV17D yellow fever vaccine. CDR3s include the opening cysteine and the closing phenylalanine or tryptophan. A D gene is named only where the DNA matches it firmly. Size values are once, few and many counts, or a class for expanded clones, and some rows have none.

-,TRBV7-9,TRBJ1-6,many,CASSLGDSYNSPLHF,TGTGCCAGCAGCTTGGGTGACTCCTATAATTCACCCCTCCACTTT
-,TRBV20-1,TRBJ1-6,-,CSAARGSSYNSPLHF,TGCAGTGCAGCAAGAGGGAGCTCCTATAATTCACCCCTCCACTTT
-,TRBV4-1,TRBJ2-5,many,CASSQESGQYF,TGCGCCAGCAGCCAAGAAAGCGGCCAGTACTTC
-,TRBV29-1,TRBJ2-5,once,CCVRTVQETQYF,TGCTGCGTTCGGACAGTCCAAGAGACCCAGTACTTC
-,TRBV5-1,TRBJ2-3,-,CASSESWGTDTQYF,TGCGCCAGCAGCGAAAGCTGGGGCACAGATACGCAGTATTTT
-,TRBV12-3/TRBV12-4,TRBJ2-7,-,CASSFGGIGAYEQYF,TGTGCCAGCAGTTTCGGTGGGATCGGTGCCTACGAGCAGTACTTC
-,TRBV12-3/TRBV12-4,TRBJ1-4,-,CASQTDPYEKLFF,TGTGCCAGCCAGACTGATCCTTACGAAAAACTGTTTTTT
-,TRBV10-3,TRBJ1-2,few,CAISRQFGYTF,TGTGCCATCAGCCGACAGTTTGGCTACACCTTC
TRBD2,TRBV7-8,TRBJ2-5,-,CASSLRPPDLGTSKETQYF,TGTGCCAGCAGCTTAAGGCCCCCGGACCTTGGGACTAGCAAAGAGACCCAGTACTTC
TRBD1,TRBV7-2,TRBJ1-1,few,CASSSQGGRNTEAFF,TGTGCCAGCAGCTCACAGGGGGGGCGGAACACTGAAGCTTTCTTT
-,TRBV6-1,TRBJ1-4,-,CASSRDRPRLGEKLFF,TGTGCCAGCAGCCGCGACAGGCCCAGACTCGGTGAAAAACTGTTTTTT
TRBD1,TRBV2,TRBJ1-1,-,CASSVQGAGTEAFF,TGTGCCAGCAGTGTCCAGGGGGCTGGCACTGAAGCTTTCTTT
-,TRBV7-2,TRBJ1-1,few,CASSLAGRNTEAFF,TGTGCCAGCAGCTTAGCGGGACGGAACACTGAAGCTTTCTTT
TRBD2,TRBV20-1,TRBJ2-5,few,CSVQTGGQETQYF,TGCAGTGTACAGACGGGGGGCCAAGAGACCCAGTACTTC
-,TRBV7-8,TRBJ1-2,-,CASSARISDGYTF,TGTGCCAGCAGCGCCAGGATTTCTGACGGCTACACCTTC
-,TRBV20-1,TRBJ1-5,few,CSAREGGAGDQPQHF,TGCAGTGCTAGAGAAGGAGGAGCAGGGGATCAGCCCCAGCATTTT
TRBD2,TRBV12-3/TRBV12-4,TRBJ2-3,few,CASSYPSGASTDTQYF,TGTGCCAGCAGTTACCCTAGCGGGGCTAGCACAGATACGCAGTATTTT
TRBD1,TRBV6-2/TRBV6-3,TRBJ1-2,-,CASQGQDYGYTF,TGTGCCAGCCAGGGACAGGACTATGGCTACACCTTC
-,TRBV30,TRBJ2-3,few,CAWSGQGGSDTQYF,TGTGCCTGGAGTGGACAGGGAGGTTCAGATACGCAGTATTTT
-,TRBV4-3,TRBJ1-6,many,CASSQDQTLSNSPLHF,TGCGCCAGCAGCCAAGATCAGACATTAAGCAATTCACCCCTCCACTTT
TRBD2,TRBV5-1,TRBJ2-3,-,CASSSTETAGPDTQYF,TGCGCCAGCAGCTCCACTGAAACAGCGGGGCCAGATACGCAGTATTTT
-,TRBV20-1,TRBJ2-2,few,CSAFSAKGDTGELFF,TGCAGTGCTTTCTCGGCCAAGGGAGACACCGGGGAGCTGTTTTTT
TRBD1,TRBV2,TRBJ1-6,few,CASMPGRGESPLHF,TGTGCCAGCATGCCGGGCAGGGGGGAATCACCCCTCCACTTT
TRBD1,TRBV12-3/TRBV12-4,TRBJ2-5,few,CASSLKYGDRGLETQYF,TGTGCCAGCAGTTTAAAGTATGGGGACAGGGGGCTTGAGACCCAGTACTTC
-,TRBV11-1,TRBJ2-3,many,CASSLTITSTDTQYF,TGTGCCAGCAGCCTGACGATCACTAGCACAGATACGCAGTATTTT
-,TRBV7-2,TRBJ1-5,many,CASSLSGVISNQPQHF,TGTGCCAGCAGCTTATCAGGGGTGATAAGCAATCAGCCCCAGCATTTT
-,TRBV2,TRBJ1-6,-,CASRDTINSPLHF,TGTGCCAGCAGGGACACCATTAATTCACCCCTCCACTTT
-,TRBV7-2,TRBJ2-7,few,CASSSNPYEQYF,TGTGCCAGCAGCTCAAACCCCTACGAGCAGTACTTC
-,TRBV7-9,TRBJ2-3,-,CASSHTGLRSNTQYF,TGTGCCAGCAGCCATACAGGACTCCGTTCGAATACGCAGTATTTT
TRBD1,TRBV7-6,TRBJ2-1,-,CASSLGQGPLVNEQFF,TGTGCCAGCAGCTTAGGACAGGGGCCGCTAGTGAATGAGCAGTTCTTC
TRBD2,TRBV24-1,TRBJ2-1,-,CATSDASGGFFEQFF,TGTGCCACCAGTGACGCTAGCGGGGGTTTTTTTGAGCAGTTCTTC
-,TRBV20-1,TRBJ1-1,few,CSASRNLLTEAFF,TGCAGTGCTAGTAGGAACTTACTCACTGAAGCTTTCTTT
TRBD1,TRBV5-4,TRBJ2-5,few,CASSLYTQGGLMKTQYF,TGTGCCAGCAGCTTGTACACACAGGGGGGCCTTATGAAGACCCAGTACTTC
-,TRBV19,TRBJ1-1,-,CASQITTANTEAFF,TGTGCCAGTCAAATTACAACAGCGAACACTGAAGCTTTCTTT
-,TRBV28,TRBJ2-1,-,CASSPAASAGTRAYNEQFF,TGTGCCAGCAGCCCAGCCGCATCGGCTGGGACCAGAGCCTACAATGAGCAGTTCTTC
-,TRBV11-2,TRBJ2-4,many,CASSVGPRAKNIQYF,TGTGCCAGCAGCGTCGGGCCCAGGGCCAAAAACATTCAGTACTTC
TRBD1,TRBV15,TRBJ1-1,many,CATSWDRNTEAFF,TGTGCCACCAGCTGGGACAGGAACACTGAAGCTTTCTTT
TRBD1,TRBV2,TRBJ2-1,-,CASSQTGGYEQFF,TGTGCCAGCAGTCAGACAGGGGGATATGAGCAGTTCTTC
TRBD1,TRBV11-3,TRBJ2-1,-,CASSPRQGSNYNEQFF,TGTGCCAGCAGCCCAAGACAGGGGAGCAACTACAATGAGCAGTTCTTC
-,TRBV7-2,TRBJ2-5,few,CASSLGVTEVWTQYF,TGTGCCAGCAGCTTAGGGGTAACAGAGGTCTGGACCCAGTACTTC
-,TRBV12-3/TRBV12-4,TRBJ2-5,few,CASSLGPGKPAKTQYF,TGTGCCAGCAGTTTAGGCCCAGGGAAACCAGCGAAGACCCAGTACTTC
-,TRBV28,TRBJ1-4,many,CASSFREKLFF,TGTGCCAGCAGTTTTCGAGAAAAACTGTTTTTT